This paragraph reports one TCR beta chain. Its antigen is not identified. Within the sample, other DNA sequences also encode this same CDR3. Data came from immunoSEQ multiplex PCR; TCRdb stores just in-frame clones and leaves some out. The sample lists about 1 million clones; about 75% were seen once. Every one of the donors was a Caucasian adult that lived in Nashville, Tennessee. A CD45RA+ naive subset and a CD45RA-negative memory subset were split from CD4+ cells. This sample was included in a study of shared clonotypes between healthy human individuals. Broader study findings: The authors expected sequencing depth to affect clonotype sharing among donors.

Germline CDR1 is SGHRS and CDR2 is YFSETQ. The CDR3 totals 15 residues. The trim removed 0 bases at V and 1 base at J, leaving 1 base unmatched. V is TRBV5-1 and J is TRBJ1-3; 7 nucleotides line up with TRBD1. This sequence was found in a man aged 18 to 30 in good health. The sample was memory CD4+ T cells sorted from blood. As to subset: CD45RA-negative fraction. The CDR3 region has the DNA TGCGCCAGCAGCTTGGAGGGGGCTTCTGGAAACACCATATATTTT. Protein sequence: CASSLEGASGNTIYF.